Sequencing of this T cell receptor (beta chain) was carried out in a study of CD8+CD57+ T cells in acquired aplastic anemia. For the study at large: The DNA of sorted CD4+ and CD8+ cells averaged around 3.2 ug. For CD4+ cells, healthy donors had an average of about 10 million reads. General observations from the study: Comparison of patients with controls identified around 31 shared CD8+ CDR3 sequences. The CD8+ Simpson's diversity of patients and controls was not significantly different.

CDR3 and TCR beta VDJ profiling relied on a genomic DNA template. Via MiXCR, TCRdb re-called the reads, giving one row per CDR3 protein. The data contain more than 150,000 distinct CDR3 sequences, about half of them singletons. Trimming took off 0 bases at V and 4 bases at J, with 20 bases between the two ends. CDR3 length: 17 residues. The germline V gene encodes CDR1 DFQATT and CDR2 SNEGSKA (reference sequence). This clonotype was seen ten or more times. The target antigen is unknown. Sequencing used sorted CD4+, CD8+, or CD8+CD57+ T cells (not recorded which) from PBMCs. The TCR sequence derives from a human donor in good health. This rearrangement joins TRBV20-1 to TRBJ2-3; tentatively, D is TRBD2 (6 bases). In nucleotides, the CDR3 is TGCAGTGCTAGAGATCGGCGGGGCCGGCGGGAAGCAGATACGCAGTATTTT. Protein product: CSARDRRGRREADTQYF.